This paragraph covers one T cell receptor (beta chain) sequence. Its specificity is unknown. V gave up 2 bases and J gave up 4 bases, with 15 bases separating them. The V gene's germline CDR1 is SGDLS and CDR2 YYNGEE. This CDR3 region has 16 residues. This table comes from immunoSEQ multiplex PCR, and its TCRdb copy is limited to in-frame clones, with some not included. This table holds about 120,000 clones, 88% found once. The data stem from a study of cytomegalovirus exposure and HLA in healthy donors. Notes on the study in general: The authors confirmed in vitro that three CMV-associated chains were specific for CMV antigens. Per published reports, the classifier diagnosed cytomegalovirus status with high specificity and sensitivity. TCR clusters originating in the first cohort tended to co-occur in the roughly 130 validation repertoires, according to a later analysis.

The validation cohort, a group of over a hundred subjects, included the donors and was separate from the roughly 620-subject first cohort. The chain is built from TRBV9 and TRBJ1-4, with a weak D call TRBD1 (5 bases). Sequencing used PBMCs. The TCR originated in a woman younger than 30 in good health and CMV-seropositive. CDR3 protein: CASSVGDRPFNEKLFF. The CDR3 nucleotides read TGTGCCAGCAGCGTGGGCGACAGACCTTTTAATGAAAAACTGTTTTTT.